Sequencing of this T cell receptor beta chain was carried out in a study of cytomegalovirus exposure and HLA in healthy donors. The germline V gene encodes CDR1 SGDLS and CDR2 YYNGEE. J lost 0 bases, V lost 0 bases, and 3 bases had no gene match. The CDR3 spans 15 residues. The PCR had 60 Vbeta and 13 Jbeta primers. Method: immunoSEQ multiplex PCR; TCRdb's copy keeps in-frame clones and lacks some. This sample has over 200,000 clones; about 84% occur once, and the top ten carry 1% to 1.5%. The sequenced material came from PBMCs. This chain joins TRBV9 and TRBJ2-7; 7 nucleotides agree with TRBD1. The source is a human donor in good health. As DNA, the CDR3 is TGTGCCAGCAGCGTAGCTCGGGACAGCTCCTACGAGCAGTACTTC. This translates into CASSVARDSSYEQYF.